This TCR beta chain was recovered during a study of cytomegalovirus exposure and HLA in healthy donors. Overall study results and limits: Cytomegalovirus-associated TCR beta chains were listed, numbering under 200. The likely origin of a cluster of highly shared sequence variants was a sequencing artifact.

On this clone: The antigen remains unidentified. This CDR3 is also generated by other DNA sequences in the sample.

V lost 1 base and J lost 2; bases outside the gene matches: 0. The CDR3 runs 14 residues. Germline CDR1 and CDR2: SGHTA and FQGNSA. 60 Vbeta and 13 Jbeta primers were used in PCR. Sequencing used immunoSEQ multiplex PCR; TCRdb keeps in-frame clones, though not all of them. The top ten clones hold roughly 10% of a sample with 190,000 or so clones, about 85% of them seen once. Sequenced input: PBMCs. This chain connects TRBV7-2 to TRBJ1-2; TRBD1 agrees at 8 bases. The sequence derives from a woman between 50 and 59 years old in good health and CMV-seropositive. CDR3 in DNA: TGTGCCAGCAGCTTAGGACAGGGGAACTATGGCTACACCTTC. Translated, it gives CASSLGQGNYGYTF.